Detailed here is one T cell receptor beta chain. Its specificity is not known. Libraries were prepared by immunoSEQ multiplex PCR; TCRdb keeps only in-frame clonotypes and omits some of them. Of fewer than 150,000 clones listed, roughly 89% are singletons. Germline V lookup: CDR1 WSHSY, CDR2 SAAADI. CDR3 length equals 13 residues. The V end was cut by 3 bases, the J end by 5 bases, with 8 bases between. The sample comes from a study of T cell responses to AZD1222 COVID-19 vaccine. Study results and limitations: White British people made up most donors, females outnumbered males, and clonal diversity was possibly underestimated. Spike-specific TCR breadth and depth were elevated following two AZD1222 doses. The reported proportion of spike-specific TCRs targeting unmutated variant regions was nearly half.

The chain links TRBV10-2 to TRBJ2-1; the D is unclear. This TCR derives from an adult who received the AZD1222 COVID-19 vaccine. The sample was peripheral blood, taken 28 days after the second AZD1222 dose. CDR3 sequence: CASSETENNEQFF. CDR3 nucleotides: TGCGCCAGCAGTGAAACAGAGAACAATGAGCAGTTCTTC.